This T cell receptor beta chain was identified in a study of blood T cell repertoires in COVID-19. The wider study: T cells, B-cell-depleted T cells, or PBMCs supplied cDNA or gDNA.

TCRdb's table, derived via immunoSEQ multiplex PCR, lists solely in-frame clones and lacks some. The sample has roughly 200,000 clones; about 91% are singletons. There are 16 residues in the CDR3. V shed 1 base and J 2 bases; nucleotides not matched to a gene: 8. The V gene's germline CDR1 is SGHVS and CDR2 FQNEAQ. This rearrangement joins TRBV7-8 to TRBJ2-7, with 7 bases fitting TRBD2. This TCR was recovered from a man between 18 and 35 years old with active or convalescent COVID-19. The sample was peripheral blood. CDR3 in DNA: TGTGCCAGCAGCTTAGACGGCGGGAGCCCAACCTACGAGCAGTACTTC. It is translated as CASSLDGGSPTYEQYF.